These T cell receptor beta chains were read from a single sample in a study of blood T cell repertoires in COVID-19. Assay: immunoSEQ multiplex PCR; the TCRdb copy retains only in-frame clones and omits some. The sample has about 270,000 clones; about 86% are singletons. Sequenced sample: peripheral blood. The receptors here all came from a woman in her twenties or thirties with COVID-19, enrolled during active disease. Both conserved end residues are part of each CDR3. Each record gives: D gene, J gene, V gene, clone size, CDR3 protein, CDR3 DNA. The D gene is left open where the match is weak. A row's size may be missing; if present it is once, few, many or a size class.

TRBD1,TRBJ2-2,TRBV7-6,few,CASSSGTGRSGELFF,TGTGCCAGCAGCTCGGGGACAGGGAGATCCGGGGAGCTGTTTTTT
TRBD2,TRBJ2-5,TRBV7-9,.,CASSLSGGGQETQYF,TGTGCCAGCAGCTTAAGTGGCGGGGGTCAAGAGACCCAGTACTTC
.,TRBJ1-6,TRBV5-1,once,CASSYRLGTDNSPLHF,TGCGCCAGCAGCTACCGACTTGGAACGGATAATTCACCCCTCCACTTT
TRBD2,TRBJ2-7,TRBV4-2,.,CASSQDRSASGVYEQYF,TGTGCCAGCAGCCAAGACCGGTCGGCTAGCGGGGTCTACGAGCAGTACTTC
.,TRBJ2-3,TRBV9,.,CASSFSGTDTQYF,TGTGCCAGCAGCTTTTCGGGCACAGATACGCAGTATTTT
TRBD2,TRBJ2-1,TRBV4-1,once,CASSQLAGGRNEQFF,TGCGCCAGCAGCCAACTAGCGGGGGGGCGAAATGAGCAGTTCTTC
TRBD1,TRBJ1-2,TRBV14,.,CASSGRGRTGGYTF,TGTGCCAGCAGCGGCAGGGGGCGGACTGGAGGCTACACCTTC
.,TRBJ1-4,TRBV7-9,.,CASSPRDTWNEKLFF,TGTGCCAGCAGCCCGAGGGACACTTGGAATGAAAAACTGTTTTTT
.,TRBJ1-6,TRBV6-5,.,CASSPQASYNSPLHF,TGTGCCAGCAGTCCCCAGGCCTCTTATAATTCACCCCTCCACTTT
TRBD2,TRBJ2-7,TRBV27,.,CASASGGAYEQYF,TGTGCCAGCGCAAGCGGGGGGGCCTACGAGCAGTACTTC
.,TRBJ1-3,TRBV6-5,.,CASSYSQSSGNTIYF,TGTGCCAGCAGTTACTCACAGAGCTCTGGAAACACCATATATTTT
TRBD2,TRBJ2-3,TRBV10-2,.,CASRAGGRTDTQYF,TGCGCCAGCAGAGCGGGGGGCCGGACAGATACGCAGTATTTT
.,TRBJ2-3,TRBV2,.,CASSEHREDTQYF,TGTGCCAGCAGTGAACACAGGGAAGATACGCAGTATTTT
TRBD2,TRBJ2-6,TRBV7-6,.,CASSLREGGANVLTF,TGTGCCAGCAGCCTAAGGGAGGGTGGGGCCAACGTCCTGACTTTC
TRBD1,TRBJ1-3,TRBV9,once,CASSTGGTGNTIYF,TGTGCCAGCAGCACAGGGGGCACTGGAAACACCATATATTTT
TRBD1,TRBJ1-1,TRBV7-9,.,CASSLKGADTEAFF,TGTGCCAGCAGCTTAAAGGGGGCTGACACTGAAGCTTTCTTT
.,TRBJ2-5,TRBV19,.,CASNSPSDLRETQYF,TGTGCCAGTAACTCCCCGAGCGACCTCCGGGAGACCCAGTACTTC
TRBD1,TRBJ1-5,TRBV19,.,CASSNQGGFNQPQHF,TGTGCCAGTAGTAACCAGGGGGGTTTCAATCAGCCCCAGCATTTT
TRBD1,TRBJ1-1,TRBV10-3,.,CAIRQGTSTEAFF,TGTGCCATCAGACAGGGGACGTCCACTGAAGCTTTCTTT
TRBD2,TRBJ2-3,TRBV5-1,.,CASSVRWASGGARTDTQYF,TGCGCCAGCAGCGTGAGGTGGGCTAGCGGGGGGGCCCGTACAGATACGCAGTATTTT
.,TRBJ1-1,TRBV7-9,few,CASSLIGGEAFF,TGTGCCAGCAGCTTAATCGGCGGTGAAGCTTTCTTT
TRBD2,TRBJ2-1,TRBV9,.,CASSALSGVTYNEQFF,TGTGCCAGCAGCGCCCTTAGCGGGGTGACCTACAATGAGCAGTTCTTC
.,TRBJ2-3,TRBV5-1,.,CASSLPEVEPDTQYF,TGCGCCAGCAGCTTGCCCGAGGTGGAGCCAGATACGCAGTATTTT
.,TRBJ1-4,TRBV4-2,few,CASSQAQMEKLFF,TGTGCCAGCAGCCAAGCACAAATGGAAAAACTGTTTTTT
.,TRBJ1-6,TRBV10-2,.,CASSQLAPYNSPLHF,TGCGCCAGCAGTCAGCTAGCTCCCTATAATTCACCCCTCCACTTT
TRBD2,TRBJ2-5,TRBV5-1,.,CASSSNGGAGETQYF,TGCGCCAGCAGCTCGAACGGGGGGGCCGGAGAGACCCAGTACTTC
TRBD1,TRBJ2-7,TRBV9,.,CASSAGGQGYEQYF,TGTGCCAGCAGCGCTGGGGGACAGGGTTACGAGCAGTACTTC
TRBD2,TRBJ2-5,TRBV4-1,.,CASSQDGMRGGKETQYF,TGCGCCAGCAGCCAAGATGGGATGCGGGGGGGGAAAGAGACCCAGTACTTC
TRBD1,TRBJ1-2,TRBV7-8,.,CASSLALATGTVYGYTF,TGTGCCAGCAGCTTAGCCCTAGCAACCGGGACAGTTTATGGCTACACCTTC
TRBD1,TRBJ2-2,TRBV5-4,.,CASSLTGQGNTGELFF,TGTGCCAGCAGCTTGACCGGACAGGGGAACACCGGGGAGCTGTTTTTT
.,TRBJ2-5,TRBV6-4,.,CASIGLRETQYF,TGTGCCAGCATCGGTCTGAGGGAGACCCAGTACTTC
TRBD1,TRBJ1-5,TRBV6-1,.,CASSEGSGGNQPQHF,TGTGCCAGCAGTGAAGGATCAGGGGGAAATCAGCCCCAGCATTTT
.,TRBJ2-5,TRBV7-9,.,CASRFTSKETQYF,TGTGCCAGCAGATTCACTAGTAAAGAGACCCAGTACTTC
TRBD1,TRBJ2-5,TRBV11-2,.,CASRPPGQNQETQYF,TGTGCCAGCAGACCCCCGGGACAGAACCAAGAGACCCAGTACTTC
TRBD1,TRBJ2-7,TRBV5-1,few,CASSQAGGRSYEQYF,TGCGCCAGCAGTCAAGCAGGGGGTAGGTCCTACGAGCAGTACTTC
.,TRBJ2-3,TRBV4-2,.,CASSHRGEGYTQYF,TGTGCCAGCAGCCACAGGGGCGAGGGTTATACGCAGTATTTT
.,TRBJ2-2,TRBV7-9,.,CASSFITGELFF,TGTGCCAGCAGCTTCATCACCGGGGAGCTGTTTTTT
TRBD1,TRBJ1-5,TRBV5-4,.,CASSLTGTGNQPQHF,TGTGCCAGCAGCTTGACAGGGACAGGAAATCAGCCCCAGCATTTT
.,TRBJ1-5,TRBV27,.,CASRHSNQPQHF,TGTGCCAGCAGGCACAGTAATCAGCCCCAGCATTTT
TRBD1,TRBJ2-7,TRBV7-9,.,CASSLTGGYEQYF,TGTGCCAGCAGCTTAACAGGGGGCTACGAGCAGTACTTC
TRBD1,TRBJ1-4,TRBV5-4,.,CASSLVTDRGHEKLFF,TGTGCCAGCAGCTTGGTTACCGACAGGGGGCATGAAAAACTGTTTTTT
.,TRBJ2-1,TRBV19,.,CASSRGCFPSYNEQFF,TGTGCCAGTAGTAGGGGCTGCTTCCCCTCCTACAATGAGCAGTTCTTC
.,TRBJ2-7,TRBV20-1,.,CSARIGGEQYF,TGCAGTGCTAGGATAGGGGGCGAGCAGTACTTC
TRBD1,TRBJ2-7,TRBV7-9,.,CASSSTRTGRSYEQYF,TGTGCCAGCAGCTCAACCCGGACAGGGAGGTCCTACGAGCAGTACTTC
.,TRBJ2-3,TRBV28,.,CASSLLGQLPDTQYF,TGTGCCAGCAGTTTACTTGGACAGTTGCCAGATACGCAGTATTTT
.,TRBJ1-2,TRBV5-6,once,CASSLRGYYGYTF,TGTGCCAGCAGCTTGAGGGGATACTATGGCTACACCTTC
TRBD1,TRBJ1-4,TRBV12-5,few,CASGVTADRLGEKLFF,TGTGCTAGTGGCGTCACGGCGGACAGGCTGGGGGAAAAACTGTTTTTT
TRBD1,TRBJ2-5,TRBV5-1,.,CASSRGQGQLFQETQYF,TGCGCCAGCAGTAGAGGACAGGGACAACTATTCCAAGAGACCCAGTACTTC
TRBD1,TRBJ2-3,TRBV4-1,.,CASSRMTGVQDTQYF,TGCGCCAGCAGCCGCATGACAGGGGTCCAAGATACGCAGTATTTT
.,TRBJ2-3,TRBV30,.,CAWSVSGTQYF,TGTGCCTGGAGTGTCTCAGGGACGCAGTATTTT
.,TRBJ2-5,TRBV7-9,.,CASSLGGVWETQYF,TGTGCCAGCAGCTTGGGGGGAGTGTGGGAGACCCAGTACTTC
TRBD2,TRBJ2-7,TRBV5-4,.,CASPGRGAYEQYF,TGTGCCAGCCCTGGGAGGGGTGCCTACGAGCAGTACTTC
.,TRBJ2-1,TRBV27,.,CASRGLGARYNEQFF,TGTGCCAGCAGGGGGCTAGGGGCGCGGTACAATGAGCAGTTCTTC
.,TRBJ2-7,TRBV27,.,CASSIGQGALYEQYF,TGTGCCAGCAGTATCGGACAAGGGGCCCTCTACGAGCAGTACTTC
TRBD2,TRBJ2-7,TRBV5-1,.,CASSFLAGALYEQYF,TGCGCCAGCAGCTTTTTAGCGGGGGCCCTCTACGAGCAGTACTTC
TRBD1,TRBJ2-1,TRBV4-1,.,CASSRGDGDRAYNEQFF,TGCGCCAGCAGCCGGGGAGACGGTGACAGGGCCTACAATGAGCAGTTCTTC
.,TRBJ2-7,TRBV2,.,CASSENGGSYEQYF,TGTGCCAGCAGTGAGAACGGTGGCTCCTACGAGCAGTACTTC
.,TRBJ2-2,TRBV11-3,.,CASSPLSGELFF,TGTGCCAGCAGCCCCTTGAGCGGGGAGCTGTTTTTT